This T cell receptor (beta chain) appears in the sequencing data of a study of T-cell reconstitution after alpha-beta-depleted transplantation in children. This clonotype showed up just a few times. Per germline, CDR1 DFQATT and CDR2 SNEGSKA (reference sequence). The germline V and J ends were trimmed by 1 base and 0 bases, with 7 bases remaining between them. The CDR3 has 14 amino acids. It was with unique molecular identifiers that the TCRbeta library was prepared. Each CDR3 protein gets one entry after TCRdb re-called the PCR reads with MiXCR. The profile shows approximately 400,000 distinct CDR3 sequences, roughly 10% of them singletons.

The chain recombines TRBV20-1 with TRBJ1-5; the D is unclear. This clonotype was obtained from a human donor who donated a stem cell graft to a child with acute myeloid leukemia. Sequencing was performed on PBMCs from the stem cell graft donor, taken from the stem cell graft. This CDR3 reads CSARGQLSNQPQHF. In DNA, the CDR3 is TGCAGTGCTAGAGGGCAGCTTAGCAATCAGCCCCAGCATTTT.